The 28 T cell receptor beta chains below all came from one sample that was sequenced in a study of cytomegalovirus exposure and HLA in healthy donors. PCR used 60 Vbeta primers and 13 Jbeta primers. The repertoire was sequenced with immunoSEQ multiplex PCR; TCRdb's copy has only in-frame clones and lacks some. The sample includes roughly 80,000 clones. Sequencing used PBMCs. The receptors come from a man aged 50 to 59 in good health and CMV-seronegative.

The CDR3 reads CASTTYRGQEKLFF. For the CDR3, the DNA is TGTGCCAGCACCACATACAGGGGCCAGGAAAAACTGTTTTTT. The gene calls are TRBV7-9 and TRBJ1-4; 7 bases match TRBD1. V was pared by 7 bases and J by 8 bases, with 10 bases of the junction left unmatched. Per germline, CDR1 SEHNR and CDR2 FQNEAQ (reference sequence). CDR3 length: 14 residues.

The CDR3, as DNA: TGTGCCAGCAGTGGAGCGGCGGCCGAGGACACCTTC. This translates into CASSGAAAEDTF. V is TRBV6-1 and J is TRBJ1-2, with D hard to call. The V end was cut by 4 bases, the J end by 12 bases, with 15 bases between. CDR3 size: 12 residues. Germline V lookup: CDR1 MNHNS, CDR2 SASEGT.

V gene TRBV7-2 combines with J gene TRBJ2-5; D might be TRBD1 (6 bases). This CDR3 has 14 amino acids. Per the germline V gene, CDR1 is SGHTA and CDR2 is FQGNSA. V gave up 5 bases and J gave up 5 bases, with 15 bases separating them. DNA for the CDR3: TGTGCCAGCAGCCACCAGGCAGGGGAGGAGACCCAGTACTTC. It is translated as CASSHQAGEETQYF.

The chain joins TRBV6-1 to TRBJ2-1, with D perhaps TRBD2 (7 bases). The CDR3 is 14 amino acids. The ends were cut back, 10 bases at V and 7 bases at J, with 20 bases in the middle. CDR1 is MNHNS, CDR2 SASEGT, per germline. The CDR3 loop reads CAILEGGPENEQFF. The CDR3 DNA follows: TGTGCCATTCTGGAGGGGGGGCCGGAAAATGAGCAGTTCTTC.

The chain joins TRBV5-4 to TRBJ1-2; tentatively, D is TRBD1 (6 bases). V was cut by 0 bases and J by 4 bases, with 16 bases left in between. This CDR3 has 16 residues. Germline V lookup: CDR1 SGHNT, CDR2 YYREEE (reference sequence). The CDR3 here is CASSLVLAGVPYGYTF. Here the CDR3 DNA reads TGTGCCAGCAGCTTGGTACTTGCAGGGGTCCCCTATGGCTACACCTTC. Looking up the rest from reference TRBV5-4 and TRBJ1-2 gives the full variable domain: ETGVTQSPTHLIKTRGQQVTLRCSSQSGHNTVSWYQQALGQGPQFIFQYYREEENGRGNFPPRFSGLQFPNYSSELNVNALELDDSALYLCASSLVLAGVPYGYTFGSGTRLTVV.

J is TRBJ1-6 and V is TRBV7-9; D perhaps matches TRBD1 (5 bases). Germline CDR1 is SEHNR and CDR2 is FQNEAQ (reference sequence). The V and J ends lost 1 base and 7 bases respectively, with 11 bases between them. The CDR3 runs to 15 residues. CDR3 region: CASSLVQRQNSPLHF. CDR3 DNA: TGTGCCAGCAGCTTAGTGCAGAGACAGAATTCACCCCTCCACTTT.

The chain recombines TRBV2 with TRBJ1-1; D may be TRBD1 (6 bases). Trimming stripped 8 bases from V and 1 base from J, with 11 bases between. This CDR3 region has 13 residues. The germline V gene encodes CDR1 SNHLY and CDR2 FYNNEI. The CDR3: CASGDRPNTEAFF. CDR3 DNA: TGTGCCAGCGGAGACAGGCCGAACACTGAAGCTTTCTTT.

V is TRBV5-1 and J is TRBJ1-1, with 10 bases that match TRBD1. V was clipped by 4 bases and J by 7 bases; unmatched bases: 7. The CDR3 has 14 residues. Germline V gives CDR1 SGHRS, CDR2 YFSETQ. CDR3 region: CASSPDRGRDEAFF. The CDR3 DNA reads as TGCGCCAGCAGCCCCGACAGGGGGCGAGATGAAGCTTTCTTT. Together with reference TRBV5-1 and TRBJ1-1, the CDR3 gives the full variable domain: KAGVTQTPRYLIKTRGQQVTLSCSPISGHRSVSWYQQTPGQGLQFLFEYFSETQRNKGNFPGRFSGRQFSNSRSEMNVSTLELGDSALYLCASSPDRGRDEAFFGQGTRLTVV.

The chain carries TRBV18 and TRBJ1-1; D unclear. Germline CDR1 is KGHSH and CDR2 is LQKENI. The CDR3 runs to 15 residues. V was pared by 2 bases and J by 1 base, with 11 bases between. The CDR3 spells CASSPLVESNTEAFF. The CDR3 nucleotides are TGTGCCAGCTCACCATTGGTAGAGTCGAACACTGAAGCTTTCTTT.

The CDR3 loop is CASSLGGGRGSEKLFF. The CDR3 DNA follows: TGTGCCAGCAGCTTAGGCGGAGGCAGAGGAAGCGAAAAACTGTTTTTT. V and J are TRBV7-6 and TRBJ1-4; D is unresolved. V gave up 1 base and J gave up 8 bases, with 17 bases separating them. CDR1 is SGHVS, CDR2 FNYEAQ, per germline. This CDR3 has 16 residues. Full variable domain (remainder filled in from reference TRBV7-6 and TRBJ1-4): GAGVSQSPRYKVTKRGQDVALRCDPISGHVSLYWYRQALGQGPEFLTYFNYEAQQDKSGLPNDRFSAERPEGSISTLTIQRTEQRDSAMYRCASSLGGGRGSEKLFFGSGTQLSVL.

The chain carries TRBV27 and TRBJ2-3, with 7 bases identical to TRBD2. This CDR3 is built from 12 residues. The germline CDR1 and CDR2 sequences are MNHEY and SMNVEV (reference sequence). The J segment lost 6 bases and the V segment lost 8 bases, leaving 5 bases of the junction unmatched. CDR3 in amino acids: CASSGGVDTQYF. The DNA for the CDR3 is TGTGCCAGCTCTGGGGGGGTCGATACGCAGTATTTT.

CDR3: CSVYPRGGWNTEAFF. CDR3 nucleotide sequence: TGCAGCGTCTACCCCAGAGGAGGTTGGAACACTGAAGCTTTCTTT. This chain connects TRBV29-1 to TRBJ1-1; D call uncertain. V was trimmed by 6 bases and J by 1 base, leaving 18 bases between them. The CDR3 is 15 amino acids. Germline CDR1 SQVTM, CDR2 ANQGSEA.

V is TRBV6-5 and J is TRBJ1-1; 8 bases agree with TRBD1. Germline CDR1 MNHEY, CDR2 SVGAGI. This CDR3 contains 13 residues. V shed 6 bases, J shed 4 bases, and the junction held 4 bases outside the gene matches. The DNA of the CDR3 is TGTGCCAGCAGAAAACAGGGGGGCACTGAAGCTTTCTTT. Encoded protein: CASRKQGGTEAFF.

The CDR3 DNA reads TGTGCCAGCAGTCAAGAAGGACAGGGGGCGTATGGCTACACCTTC. Its protein is CASSQEGQGAYGYTF. The chain employs TRBV28 and TRBJ1-2, with TRBD1 identical over 11 bases. The germline CDR1 and CDR2 sequences are MDHEN and SYDVKM. This CDR3 region has 15 residues. Losses at the gene ends were 5 bases for V and 5 bases for J; bases not matched to a gene: 7.

V usage is TRBV28 and J usage is TRBJ1-4; tentatively, D is TRBD1 (6 bases). Germline assignment: CDR1 MDHEN and CDR2 SYDVKM. The germline V and J ends were trimmed by 5 bases and 7 bases, with 17 bases remaining between them. The CDR3 runs to 15 residues. In DNA, the CDR3 is TGTGCCAGCAGTCCGGCAGGGGAAGGTGGTGAAAAACTGTTTTTT. Residues: CASSPAGEGGEKLFF.

This chain uses TRBV28 with TRBJ2-7; 7 nucleotides line up with TRBD2. The germline V gene encodes CDR1 MDHEN and CDR2 SYDVKM. CDR3 size: 15 residues. Losses at the gene ends were 1 base for V and 0 bases for J; bases not matched to a gene: 3. Here the CDR3 reads CASSLSGGSSYEQYF. The CDR3 DNA is TGTGCCAGCAGTTTATCCGGGGGGAGCTCCTACGAGCAGTACTTC. Looking up the rest from reference TRBV28 and TRBJ2-7 gives the full variable domain: DVKVTQSSRYLVKRTGEKVFLECVQDMDHENMFWYRQDPGLGLRLIYFSYDVKMKEKGDIPEGYSVSREKKERFSLILESASTNQTSMYLCASSLSGGSSYEQYFGPGTRLTVT.

The V and J genes are TRBV27 and TRBJ2-7, with D uncertain. The ends were cut back, 0 bases at V and 2 bases at J, with 8 bases in the middle. The CDR3 extends over 14 amino acids. The germline gives CDR1 MNHEY, CDR2 SMNVEV (reference sequence). CDR3 loop: CASSLSDTTYEQYF. The CDR3 nucleotides are TGTGCCAGCAGTTTATCGGATACTACCTACGAGCAGTACTTC.

This rearrangement joins TRBV4-1 to TRBJ2-7, with TRBD2 as a possible D gene (5 bases). Germline-derived CDR1 and CDR2 are MGHRA and YSYEKL. Trimming left V 0 bases short and J 5 bases short, with 20 bases between. The CDR3 is made up of 17 amino acids. The CDR3 nucleotides read TGCGCCAGCAGCCAAGAAGGCGTTTATCGGGGTTCCAACGAGCAGTACTTC. Its protein product is CASSQEGVYRGSNEQYF.

Worth noting for this clone: This same CDR3 is encoded by further DNA sequences in the sample. The chain recombines TRBV7-3 with TRBJ1-1, with D possibly matching TRBD1 (5 bases). Germline lookup yields CDR1 SGHTA and CDR2 FQGTGA. The V and J ends lost 5 bases and 1 base respectively, with 5 bases between them. CDR3 length: 12 amino acids. The CDR3 region is CASSTGNTEAFF. The CDR3 nucleotides are TGTGCCAGCAGCACAGGGAACACTGAAGCTTTCTTT. Together with reference TRBV7-3 and TRBJ1-1, the CDR3 gives the full variable domain: GAGVSQTPSNKVTEKGKYVELRCDPISGHTALYWYRQSLGQGPEFLIYFQGTGAADDSGLPNDRFFAVRPEGSVSTLKIQRTERGDSAVYLCASSTGNTEAFFGQGTRLTVV.

The chain combines TRBV18 with TRBJ2-1, with D maybe TRBD1 (5 bases). Deletions cut 3 bases from V and 6 bases from J, with 9 bases between. The CDR3 is 13 amino acids. Germline values: CDR1 KGHSH, CDR2 LQKENI. CDR3 region: CASSPYDSNEQFF. CDR3 nucleotide sequence: TGTGCCAGCTCACCTTATGACAGCAATGAGCAGTTCTTC.

The V gene is TRBV11-2, the J gene TRBJ2-7; D not certain. There are 12 residues in the CDR3. Per the germline V gene, CDR1 is SGHAT and CDR2 is FQNNGV. V was shortened by 4 bases and J by 6 bases, with 10 bases between the two germline ends. This chain's CDR3 is CASSSLRREQYF. The CDR3 DNA is TGTGCCAGCAGCTCCCTACGTCGCGAGCAGTACTTC. The full variable domain, in which reference TRBV11-2 and TRBJ2-7 provide the parts outside the CDR3, is EAGVAQSPRYKIIEKRQSVAFWCNPISGHATLYWYQQILGQGPKLLIQFQNNGVVDDSQLPKDRFSAERLKGVDSTLKIQPAKLEDSAVYLCASSSLRREQYFGPGTRLTVT.

This sequence joins TRBV6-1 and TRBJ1-4; 8 bases agree with TRBD1. CDR1 is MNHNS and CDR2 is SASEGT in the germline V gene. The V and J ends lost 6 bases and 4 bases, in that order; junction bases with no gene match: 7. The CDR3 runs 15 residues. CDR3: CASRAGGSGNEKLFF. In DNA, the CDR3 is TGTGCCAGCAGAGCAGGGGGCTCGGGTAATGAAAAACTGTTTTTT.

This chain links TRBV5-1 with TRBJ1-2, with TRBD1 matching 8 bases. Germline V gives CDR1 SGHRS, CDR2 YFSETQ. V was pared by 1 base and J by 4 bases, with 3 bases of the junction left unmatched. CDR3 length: 14 amino acids. In DNA, the CDR3 is TGCGCCAGCAGCTTGTCTCAGGGGGCCTATGGCTACACCTTC. It encodes CASSLSQGAYGYTF.

The CDR3 DNA is TGCGCCAGCAGCTTGGACAGTCGACCCAATGAAAAACTGTTTTTT. Its protein product is CASSLDSRPNEKLFF. This sequence joins TRBV5-1 and TRBJ1-4; D unclear. This CDR3 is 15 amino acids long. Trimming removed 0 bases from V and 5 bases from J, with 11 bases in between. Germline loops: CDR1 SGHRS, CDR2 YFSETQ.

The rearrangement uses TRBV6-5 and TRBJ2-7; 8 positions agree with TRBD1. The CDR3 is 14 residues long. J gave up 2 bases and V 5 bases, and 5 bases lay outside the gene matches. Germline CDR1 reads MNHEY; CDR2 reads SVGAGI. CDR3 in amino acids: CASSTGTGTYEQYF. CDR3 sequence (DNA): TGTGCCAGCAGTACCGGGACAGGAACCTACGAGCAGTACTTC.

The rearrangement uses TRBV9 and TRBJ1-6, with a tentative D call TRBD1 (5 bases). This CDR3 contains 15 residues. The V gene's germline CDR1 is SGDLS and CDR2 YYNGEE. Trimming took off 2 bases at V and 7 bases at J, with 13 bases between the two ends. DNA of the CDR3: TGTGCCAGCAGCGTGGGGCAGGGTGGGAATTCACCCCTCCACTTT. Its translation is CASSVGQGGNSPLHF.

The rearrangement links TRBV4-3 to TRBJ1-4; TRBD1 aligns across 7 bases. This CDR3 has 14 residues. Trimming took 5 bases from V and 8 from J; bases not matched to a gene: 8. Germline CDR1 LGHNA, CDR2 YSLEER. CDR3 nucleotide sequence: TGCGCCAGCAGCGCTACAGGGGTCGGGGAAAAACTGTTTTTT. Residues: CASSATGVGEKLFF.

The V and J genes are TRBV11-3 and TRBJ2-1; D may be TRBD2 (6 bases). CDR3 length: 12 amino acids. Germline V CDR1 and CDR2: SGHNT, YENEEA. Trimming shortened V by 10 bases and J by 15 bases, and 22 bases separated the two germline ends. CDR3 nucleotide sequence: TGTGCCACGGGGGAAACCGCGGGGCCTCTGTTCTTC. This codes for CATGETAGPLFF.